In this sample, the clone carrying this T cell receptor (beta chain) turned up a few times. The sample originates from a study of blood T cell repertoires in COVID-19. Study background: The United States, Italy and Spain supplied acute and convalescent COVID-19 samples.

Source study methods: Reference gene primer amplification in the assay estimated nucleated cell counts. Sequencing was performed with immunoSEQ multiplex PCR; in TCRdb, only in-frame clones are kept and a portion is missing. Clone size and V and J calls were adopted from that table, with D and trimming inferred from the DNA. The repertoire holds 65,000 or so clones, with around four fifths as singletons. The CDR3 is made up of 13 amino acids. The germline gives CDR1 LGHNT, CDR2 FRNRAP. V lost 2 bases, J lost 5 bases, and 7 bases lay in between. The gene calls are TRBV12-5 and TRBJ2-1, with D maybe TRBD2 (5 bases). The sequence derives from a woman in her fifties or sixties with active or convalescent COVID-19. Sequencing used peripheral blood. CDR3 DNA sequence: TGTGCTAGTGGTTTGCAGCGGCACAATGAGCAGTTCTTC. As protein: CASGLQRHNEQFF.